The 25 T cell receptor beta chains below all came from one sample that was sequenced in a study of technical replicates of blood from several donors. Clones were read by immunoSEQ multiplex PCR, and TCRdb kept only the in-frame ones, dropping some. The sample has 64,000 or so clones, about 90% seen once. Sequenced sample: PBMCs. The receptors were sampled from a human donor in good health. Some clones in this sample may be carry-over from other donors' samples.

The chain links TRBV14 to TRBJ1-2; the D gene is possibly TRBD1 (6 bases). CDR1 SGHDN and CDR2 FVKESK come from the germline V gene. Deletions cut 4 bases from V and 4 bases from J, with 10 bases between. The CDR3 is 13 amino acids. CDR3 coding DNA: TGTGCCAGCAGCCCAGGACAGTTCTATGGCTACACCTTC. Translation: CASSPGQFYGYTF.

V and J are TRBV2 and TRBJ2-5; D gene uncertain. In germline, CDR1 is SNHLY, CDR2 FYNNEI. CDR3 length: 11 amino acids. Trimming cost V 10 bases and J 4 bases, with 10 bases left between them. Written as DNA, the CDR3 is TGTGCCAAATCGACGGGAGAGACCCAGTACTTC. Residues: CAKSTGETQYF.

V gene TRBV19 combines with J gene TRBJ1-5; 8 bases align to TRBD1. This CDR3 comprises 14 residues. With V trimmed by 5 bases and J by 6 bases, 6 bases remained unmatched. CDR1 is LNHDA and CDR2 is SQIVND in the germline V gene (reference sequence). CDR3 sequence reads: CASSRGQGGQPQHF. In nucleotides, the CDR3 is TGTGCCAGTAGTCGAGGACAGGGCGGTCAGCCCCAGCATTTT.

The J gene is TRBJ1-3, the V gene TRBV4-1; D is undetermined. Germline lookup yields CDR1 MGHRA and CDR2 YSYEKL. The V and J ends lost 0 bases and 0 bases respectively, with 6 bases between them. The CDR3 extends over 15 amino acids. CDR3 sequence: CASSQESGSGNTIYF. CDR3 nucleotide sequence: TGCGCCAGCAGCCAAGAGTCCGGCTCTGGAAACACCATATATTTT.

In DNA form, the CDR3 reads TGCGCCAGCAGCCCGGCGGGAGTTCTATCGAACACTGAAGCTTTCTTT. Amino acid sequence: CASSPAGVLSNTEAFF. The gene calls are TRBV4-1 and TRBJ1-1; D not resolved. The CDR3 contains 16 residues. The germline gives CDR1 MGHRA, CDR2 YSYEKL. V lost 4 bases and J lost 1, with 16 bases in between.

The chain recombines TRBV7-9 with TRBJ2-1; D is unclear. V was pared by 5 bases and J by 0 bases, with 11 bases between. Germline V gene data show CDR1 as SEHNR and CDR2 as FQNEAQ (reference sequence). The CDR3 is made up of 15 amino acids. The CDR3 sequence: CASSRGVSSYNEQFF. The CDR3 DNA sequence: TGTGCCAGCAGCCGAGGAGTAAGCTCCTACAATGAGCAGTTCTTC.

CDR3 nucleotides: TGTGCCAGCAGTGGCCGGGACAGGGGGATCAACGAGCAGTACTTC. Translated: CASSGRDRGINEQYF. V is TRBV6-1 and J is TRBJ2-7; 11 positions agree with TRBD1. The V gene's germline CDR1 is MNHNS and CDR2 SASEGT. V trimming: 4 bases; J trimming: 5 bases; junction bases outside the gene matches: 7. The CDR3 consists of 15 residues.

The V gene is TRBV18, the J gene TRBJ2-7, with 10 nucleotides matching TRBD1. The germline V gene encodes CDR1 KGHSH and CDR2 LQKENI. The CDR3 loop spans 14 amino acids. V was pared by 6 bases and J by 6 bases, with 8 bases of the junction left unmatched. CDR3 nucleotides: TGTGCCAGCTCTTCCGGGACAGGGGCCTCCGAGCAGTACTTC. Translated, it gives CASSSGTGASEQYF.

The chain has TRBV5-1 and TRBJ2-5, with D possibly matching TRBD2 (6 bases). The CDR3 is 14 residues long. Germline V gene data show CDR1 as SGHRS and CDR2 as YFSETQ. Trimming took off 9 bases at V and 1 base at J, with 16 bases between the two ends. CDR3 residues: CATSPGGTQETQYF. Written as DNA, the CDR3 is TGCGCCACTTCACCTGGGGGGACCCAAGAGACCCAGTACTTC.

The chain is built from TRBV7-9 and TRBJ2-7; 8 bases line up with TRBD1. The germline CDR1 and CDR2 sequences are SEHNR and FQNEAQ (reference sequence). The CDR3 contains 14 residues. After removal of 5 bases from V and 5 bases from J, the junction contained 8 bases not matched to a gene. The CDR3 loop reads CASSATGGLNEQYF. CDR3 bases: TGTGCCAGCAGCGCCACAGGGGGACTGAACGAGCAGTACTTC. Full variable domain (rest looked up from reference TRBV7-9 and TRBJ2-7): DTGVSQNPRHKITKRGQNVTFRCDPISEHNRLYWYRQTLGQGPEFLTYFQNEAQLEKSRLLSDRFSAERPKGSFSTLEIQRTEQGDSAMYLCASSATGGLNEQYFGPGTRLTVT.

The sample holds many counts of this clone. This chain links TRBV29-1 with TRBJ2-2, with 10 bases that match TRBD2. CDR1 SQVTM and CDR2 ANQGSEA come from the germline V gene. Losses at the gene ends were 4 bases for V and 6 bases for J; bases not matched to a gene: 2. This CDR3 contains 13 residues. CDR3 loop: CSVALAGAGELFF. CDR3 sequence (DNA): TGCAGCGTTGCTCTAGCGGGAGCCGGGGAGCTGTTTTTT.

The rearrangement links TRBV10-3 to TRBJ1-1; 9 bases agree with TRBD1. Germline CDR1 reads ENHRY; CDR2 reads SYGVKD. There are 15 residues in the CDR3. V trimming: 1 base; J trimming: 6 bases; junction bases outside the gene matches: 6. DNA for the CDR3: TGTGCCATCAGTGAGTTAGACAGGGGGTCACCTGAAGCTTTCTTT. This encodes CAISELDRGSPEAFF.

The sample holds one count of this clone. The CDR3 DNA follows: TGCGCCAGCAGCCAAGGCGGCTTCGGTGGAGATACGCAGTATTTT. It translates to CASSQGGFGGDTQYF. The genes are TRBV4-3 and TRBJ2-3; D remains unclear. The length of the CDR3 is 15 residues. CDR1 LGHNA and CDR2 YSLEER come from the germline V gene. Trimming removed 1 base at V and 5 bases at J, with 13 bases between.

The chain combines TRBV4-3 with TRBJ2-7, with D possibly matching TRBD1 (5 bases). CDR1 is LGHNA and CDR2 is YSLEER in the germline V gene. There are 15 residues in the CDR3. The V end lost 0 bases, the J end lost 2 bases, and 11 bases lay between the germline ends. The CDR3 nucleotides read TGCGCCAGCAGCCAAGAGGCAGGGATGACCTACGAGCAGTACTTC. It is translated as CASSQEAGMTYEQYF.

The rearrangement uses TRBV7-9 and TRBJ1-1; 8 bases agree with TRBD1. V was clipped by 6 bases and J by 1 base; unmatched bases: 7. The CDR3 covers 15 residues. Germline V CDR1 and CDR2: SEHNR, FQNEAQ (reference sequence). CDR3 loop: CASRQQGEANTEAFF. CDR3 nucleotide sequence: TGTGCCAGCAGACAACAGGGGGAAGCGAACACTGAAGCTTTCTTT.

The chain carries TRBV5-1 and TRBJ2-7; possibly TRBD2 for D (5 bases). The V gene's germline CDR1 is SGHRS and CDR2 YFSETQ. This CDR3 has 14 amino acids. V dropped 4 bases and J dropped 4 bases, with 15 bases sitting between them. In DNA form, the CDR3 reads TGCGCCAGCAGCCCCGTTGACCGGGGATACGAGCAGTACTTC. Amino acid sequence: CASSPVDRGYEQYF.

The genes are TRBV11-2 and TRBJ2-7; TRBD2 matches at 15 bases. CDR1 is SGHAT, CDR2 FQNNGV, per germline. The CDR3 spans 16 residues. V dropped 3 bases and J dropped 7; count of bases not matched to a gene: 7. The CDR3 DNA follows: TGTGCCAGCAGCTTCCCCGGACTAGCGGGGGGGAGAGAGCAGTACTTC. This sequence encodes CASSFPGLAGGREQYF.

The CDR3 here is CASQNPGQPREQYF. CDR3 bases: TGTGCCAGCCAGAATCCGGGACAGCCTAGAGAGCAGTACTTC. The rearrangement uses TRBV6-1 and TRBJ2-7, with 7 bases fitting TRBD1. Trimming took 8 bases from V and 7 from J; bases not matched to a gene: 14. This CDR3 has 14 amino acids. Per germline, CDR1 MNHNS and CDR2 SASEGT.

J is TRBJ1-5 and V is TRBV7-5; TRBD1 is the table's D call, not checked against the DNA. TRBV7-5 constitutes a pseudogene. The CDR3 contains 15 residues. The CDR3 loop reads CVRSLGTGICEPQHF. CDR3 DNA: TGTGTCAGAAGCTTAGGGACAGGGATTTGTGAGCCCCAGCATTTT.

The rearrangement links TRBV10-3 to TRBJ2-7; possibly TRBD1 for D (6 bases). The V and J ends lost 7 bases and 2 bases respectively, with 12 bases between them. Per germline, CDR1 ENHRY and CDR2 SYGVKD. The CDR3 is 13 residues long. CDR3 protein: CAINTGRAYEQYF. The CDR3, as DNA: TGTGCCATCAACACAGGGAGAGCCTACGAGCAGTACTTC.

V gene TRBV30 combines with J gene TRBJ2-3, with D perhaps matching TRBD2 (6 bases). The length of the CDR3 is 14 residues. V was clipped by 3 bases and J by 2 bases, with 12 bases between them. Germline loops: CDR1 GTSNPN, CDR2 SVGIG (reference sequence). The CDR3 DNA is TGTGCCTGGAGCGGAGGGCATGACACAGATACGCAGTATTTT. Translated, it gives CAWSGGHDTDTQYF.

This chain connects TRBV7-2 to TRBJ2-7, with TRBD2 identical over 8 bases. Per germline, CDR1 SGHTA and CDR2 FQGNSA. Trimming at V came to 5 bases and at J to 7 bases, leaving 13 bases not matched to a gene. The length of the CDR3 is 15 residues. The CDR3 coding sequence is TGTGCCAGCAGCCCAGAGAGCGGGAGTGTGGAAGAGCAGTACTTC. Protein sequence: CASSPESGSVEEQYF.

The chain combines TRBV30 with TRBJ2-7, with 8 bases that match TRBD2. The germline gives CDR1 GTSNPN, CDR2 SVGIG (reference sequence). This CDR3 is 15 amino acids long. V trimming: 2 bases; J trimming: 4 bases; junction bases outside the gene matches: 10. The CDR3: CAWSLFQRGSYEQYF. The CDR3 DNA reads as TGTGCCTGGAGTTTATTCCAGCGGGGGTCTTACGAGCAGTACTTC. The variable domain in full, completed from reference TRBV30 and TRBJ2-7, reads SQTIHQWPATLVQPVGSPLSLECTVEGTSNPNLYWYRQAAGRGLQLLFYSVGIGQISSEVPQNLSASRPQDRQFILSSKKLLLSDSGFYLCAWSLFQRGSYEQYFGPGTRLTVT.

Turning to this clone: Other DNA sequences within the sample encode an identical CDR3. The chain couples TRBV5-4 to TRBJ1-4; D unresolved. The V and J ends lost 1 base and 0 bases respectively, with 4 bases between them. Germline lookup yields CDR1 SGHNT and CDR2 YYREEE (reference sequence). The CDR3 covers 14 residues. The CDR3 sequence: CASSLTATNEKLFF. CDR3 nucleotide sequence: TGTGCCAGCAGCTTGACGGCAACTAATGAAAAACTGTTTTTT.

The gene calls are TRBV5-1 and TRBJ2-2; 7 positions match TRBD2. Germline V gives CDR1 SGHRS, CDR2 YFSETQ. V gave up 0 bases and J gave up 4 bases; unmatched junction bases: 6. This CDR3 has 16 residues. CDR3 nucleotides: TGCGCCAGCAGCTTGGCCCAGCGGGGCGGCACCGGGGAGCTGTTTTTT. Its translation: CASSLAQRGGTGELFF.